Reported below is one T cell receptor beta chain. Patients picked for sequencing had shown CD8+CD57+ cell expansion detected by flow cytometry. By the time of blood sampling, patients had still received no therapy. It was genomic DNA that served as the template for profiling TCR beta VDJ and CDR3. TCRdb reprocessed the reads with MiXCR, giving one entry per CDR3 protein. The sample has approximately 130,000 distinct CDR3 sequences, about 50% seen once; the top ten hold about 31%. The data are from a study of CD8+CD57+ T cells in acquired aplastic anemia. V was pared by 4 bases and J by 1 base, with 5 bases of the junction left unmatched. CDR1 and CDR2 from the germline V gene are SGHAT and FQDESV (reference sequence). The CDR3 length is 17 residues.

The chain has TRBV11-1 and TRBJ1-6; 9 nucleotides align to TRBD1. This clonotype originated in a human donor with aplastic anemia. The specimen was sorted CD4+, CD8+, or CD8+CD57+ T cells (not recorded which) from PBMCs. CDR3 residues: CASSSQGAQSYNSPLHF. In DNA, the CDR3 is TGTGCCAGCAGCTCACAGGGGGCGCAGTCCTATAATTCACCCCTCCACTTT.